The 26 T cell receptor beta chains below come from one sample, sequenced in a study of early T cells in non-severe SARS-CoV-2 infection. Via MiXCR, TCRdb re-called the 5' RACE reads, giving one row per CDR3 protein. The sample has roughly 61,000 distinct CDR3 sequences, less than 14% seen once. Sequencing input: whole blood. The receptors shown here come from an adult who was a healthcare worker with PCR-confirmed SARS-CoV-2 infection or an uninfected control (not recorded which).

This clonotype appeared many times. The rearrangement uses TRBV6-6 and TRBJ2-2, with D tentatively TRBD2 (6 bases). The CDR3 has 15 amino acids. Germline-derived CDR1 and CDR2 are MNHNY and SVGAGI (reference sequence). Trimming shortened V by 2 bases and J by 7 bases, and 14 bases separated the two germline ends. The CDR3 here is CASSYTIGTGGELFF. The CDR3 nucleotides read TGTGCCAGCAGTTACACGATAGGGACTGGCGGGGAGCTGTTTTTT.

This clonotype was recorded many times. At one end, the junction sequence differs from germline, possibly due to a read error. The chain has TRBV7-7 and TRBJ2-2; D uncertain. The CDR3 contains 14 residues. Germline V gene lookup returns CDR1 SSHAT and CDR2 FNYEAQ (reference sequence). CDR3 protein: CASSLTPTNGELFF. The CDR3 DNA follows: TGTGCTAGCAGCTTAACGCCTACTAACGGGGAGCTGTTTTTT. The variable domain in full, with the rest retrieved from reference TRBV7-7 and TRBJ2-2, is GAGVSQSPRYKVTKRGQDVTLRCDPISSHATLYWYQQALGQGPEFLTYFNYEAQPDKSGLPSDRFSAERPEGSISTLTIQRTEQRDSAMYRCASSLTPTNGELFFGEGSRLTVL.

This clonotype was observed a few times. The chain joins TRBV5-5 to TRBJ2-3; D not resolved. The V and J ends lost 4 bases and 5 bases respectively, with 14 bases between them. The germline V gene encodes CDR1 SGHKS and CDR2 YYEKEE (reference sequence). CDR3 length: 14 amino acids. CDR3: CASSDHPVVDTQYF. CDR3 in DNA: TGTGCCAGCAGCGATCATCCGGTCGTAGATACGCAGTATTTT.

This sequence joins TRBV9 and TRBJ2-4; D gene uncertain. The V and J ends lost 0 bases and 1 base respectively, with 11 bases between them. This CDR3 has 16 residues. CDR1 SGDLS and CDR2 YYNGEE come from the germline V gene. CDR3 residues: CASSVEPNPAKNIQYF. The CDR3 DNA sequence: TGTGCCAGCAGCGTAGAGCCGAACCCCGCCAAAAACATTCAGTACTTC. The entire variable domain, with the rest obtained from reference TRBV9 and TRBJ2-4, is as follows: DSGVTQTPKHLITATGQRVTLRCSPRSGDLSVYWYQQSLDQGLQFLIQYYNGEERAKGNILERFSAQQFPDLHSELNLSSLELGDSALYFCASSVEPNPAKNIQYFGAGTRLSVL.

This clonotype was recorded at least ten times. The chain has TRBV7-2 and TRBJ1-3, with D perhaps TRBD1 (6 bases). V lost 7 bases, J lost 4 bases, and 20 bases lay in between. The CDR3 spans 16 residues. In germline, CDR1 is SGHTA, CDR2 FQGNSA. CDR3 bases: TGTGCCAGCATCGCGACCCTGGGGGCCTTCGGAAACACCATATATTTT. Translation gives CASIATLGAFGNTIYF.

The rearrangement uses TRBV3-1 and TRBJ2-2; 11 nucleotides line up with TRBD2. V shed 0 bases, J shed 6 bases, and the junction held 3 bases outside the gene matches. CDR3 length: 16 residues. Germline CDR1 is LGHDT and CDR2 is YNNKEL (reference sequence). The CDR3 here is CASSQETSGVAGELFF. The CDR3 DNA sequence: TGTGCCAGCAGCCAAGAGACTAGCGGGGTTGCCGGGGAGCTGTTTTTT.

At least ten counts were recorded for this clonotype. The chain couples TRBV12-3 or TRBV12-4 to TRBJ2-5, with TRBD2 matching 13 bases. The CDR3 consists of 14 residues. The junction had 3 bases not matched to a gene; V was cut back by 5 bases and J by 6 bases. This chain's CDR3 is CASSTSGGAQTQYF. The CDR3 nucleotides read TGTGCCAGCAGTACTAGCGGGGGGGCCCAGACCCAGTACTTC.

This clonotype was counted at least ten times. J is TRBJ2-3 and V is TRBV7-8; 12 bases match TRBD2. Germline values: CDR1 SGHVS, CDR2 FQNEAQ. There are 16 residues in the CDR3. CDR3 residues: CSTRNPGLAGRDTQYF. The CDR3 DNA sequence: TGTTCAACCAGGAACCCGGGACTAGCGGGCCGGGATACGCAGTATTTT. The entire variable domain, with the rest obtained from reference TRBV7-8 and TRBJ2-3, is as follows: GAGVSQSPRYKVAKRGQDVALRCDPISGHVSLFWYQQALGQGPEFLTYFQNEAQLDKSGLPSDRFFAERPEGSVSTLKIQRTQQEDSAVYLCSTRNPGLAGRDTQYFGPGTRLTVL.

This clonotype was seen many times. This rearrangement joins TRBV6-5 to TRBJ2-3; D call uncertain. The CDR3 totals 14 residues. Germline assignment: CDR1 MNHEY and CDR2 SVGAGI. The V end was cut by 7 bases, the J end by 1 base, with 12 bases between. The CDR3 sequence is CASTPLKGTDTQYF. As DNA, the CDR3 is TGTGCCAGCACCCCCCTGAAAGGCACAGATACGCAGTATTTT.

This clonotype was found a few times. An end of the junction does not agree with germline; a read error may underlie this. The V and J genes are TRBV3-1 and TRBJ1-1; TRBD1 might be the D (5 bases). CDR3 length: 14 amino acids. CDR1 and CDR2 from the germline V gene are LGHDT and YNNKEL (reference sequence). This CDR3 is CASSQTRDGGLLVF. CDR3 coding DNA: TGTGCCAGCAGCCAAACTCGGGACGGGGGTTTGCTGGTCTTT. Full variable domain (rest looked up from reference TRBV3-1 and TRBJ1-1): DTAVSQTPKYLVTQMGNDKSIKCEQNLGHDTMYWYKQDSKKFLKIMFSYNNKELIINETVPNRFSPKSPDKAHLNLHINSLELGDSAVYFCASSQTRDGGLLVFGQGTRLTVV.

CDR3 bases: TGTGCCAGCAGTGGCCAGCGGGGCACAGATACGCAGTATTTT. Protein product: CASSGQRGTDTQYF. This chain joins TRBV2 and TRBJ2-3, with D maybe TRBD2 (6 bases). V lost 4 bases and J 1 base, leaving 9 bases between the germline ends. The CDR3 sequence is 14 residues long. From germline, CDR1 is SNHLY and CDR2 FYNNEI.

Only a few counts were recorded for this clonotype. The chain joins TRBV12-3 or TRBV12-4 to TRBJ1-1; D is uncertain. Trimming took off 6 bases at V and 0 bases at J, with 17 bases between the two ends. The CDR3 length is 16 residues. CDR3 sequence: CASSPKSRGVNTEAFF. The CDR3 DNA is TGTGCCAGCAGCCCGAAGAGCCGGGGAGTGAACACTGAAGCTTTCTTT.

This clonotype was seen repeatedly, ten times or more. At one end, the junction sequence differs from germline, possibly due to a read error. The chain uses TRBV9 and TRBJ1-2, with D unresolved. Germline V CDR1 and CDR2: SGDLS, YYNGEE. The CDR3 loop spans 10 amino acids. CDR3 amino acids: CASSVFVLAF. In DNA, the CDR3 is TGTGCCAGCAGCGTCTTCGTTCTCGCCTTC.

The table lists this clonotype with many counts. This chain connects TRBV7-9 to TRBJ1-2; D remains ambiguous. Per germline, CDR1 SEHNR and CDR2 FQNEAQ (reference sequence). This CDR3 has 13 residues. The V end was cut by 10 bases, the J end by 4 bases, with 16 bases between. The DNA of the CDR3 is TGTGCCATATACCCGGGATCTTCCTATGGCTACACCTTC. Translated, it gives CAIYPGSSYGYTF.

Concerning this clonotype itself: This is likely a read error, given that the CDR3 carries no conserved phenylalanine or tryptophan at its end. The J gene is TRBJ2-7, the V gene TRBV7-8; no firm D call. The CDR3 extends over 13 amino acids. The germline gives CDR1 SGHVS, CDR2 FQNEAQ. V shed 3 bases and J shed 1 base, with 7 bases lying between them. CDR3 nucleotide sequence: TGTGCCAGCAGCTTTGGGATTTCCTACGAGCAGTACTCC. Its translation: CASSFGISYEQYS.

This clonotype was found many times. The J gene is TRBJ1-5, the V gene TRBV4-1; D remains unclear. The CDR3 spans 14 residues. Germline V gene lookup returns CDR1 MGHRA and CDR2 YSYEKL. Trimming stripped 1 base from V and 5 bases from J, with 9 bases between. The chain's CDR3 is CASSQGEFDQPQHF. The CDR3 nucleotides are TGCGCCAGCAGCCAAGGAGAATTTGATCAGCCCCAGCATTTT.

This clonotype was detected ten times or more. The chain uses TRBV6-5 and TRBJ2-7; 8 bases fit TRBD2. J lost 2 bases, V lost 2 bases, and 5 bases had no gene match. CDR3 length: 15 amino acids. CDR1 and CDR2 from the germline V gene are MNHEY and SVGAGI. DNA of the CDR3: TGTGCCAGCAGTTACGGCGGCGGGGGGACCTACGAGCAGTACTTC. This codes for CASSYGGGGTYEQYF.

This chain connects TRBV7-6 to TRBJ2-1, with D unclear. V was pared by 1 base and J by 4 bases, with 8 bases between. The CDR3 runs to 14 residues. Per germline, CDR1 SGHVS and CDR2 FNYEAQ. CDR3 nucleotides: TGTGCCAGCAGCTTAGGGGGAATTTACAATGAGCAGTTCTTC. Its translation is CASSLGGIYNEQFF.

In this sample, this clonotype turned up a few times. The gene calls are TRBV20-1 and TRBJ1-2; no firm D call. The CDR3 consists of 12 residues. In germline, CDR1 is DFQATT, CDR2 SNEGSKA (reference sequence). The V end was cut by 0 bases, the J end by 6 bases, with 8 bases between. CDR3 nucleotide sequence: TGCAGTGCTAGAGACCCAGCCCATGGCTACACCTTC. As protein: CSARDPAHGYTF.

The chain joins TRBV19 to TRBJ2-1; D is ambiguous. The CDR3 loop spans 11 amino acids. V lost 6 bases and J 7 bases, leaving 7 bases between the germline ends. Germline CDR1 reads LNHDA; CDR2 reads SQIVND (reference sequence). CDR3 DNA: TGTGCCAGTAGCTCCCTGAATGAGCAGTTCTTC. This codes for CASSSLNEQFF.

Concerning this clonotype: This may arise from a read error, as a much more abundant clone is one base away. J is TRBJ2-7 and V is TRBV7-2; D possibly corresponds to TRBD1 (7 bases). This CDR3 is 15 amino acids long. In germline, CDR1 is SGHTA, CDR2 FQGNSA. The CDR3 reads CASSSQPYRGREQHF. The CDR3 DNA reads TGTGCCAGCAGCTCCCAACCCTACAGGGGACGGGAGCAGCACTTC.

This clonotype was seen a handful of times. This chain uses TRBV24-1 with TRBJ2-3; either TRBD1 or TRBD2 may supply D (5 bases each). CDR1 KGHDR and CDR2 SFDVKD come from the germline V gene. Trimming stripped 2 bases from V and 4 bases from J, with 9 bases between. The length of the CDR3 is 14 residues. CDR3 in DNA: TGTGCCACCAGTGATTCGAGAGGGGCAGATACGCAGTATTTT. It codes for CATSDSRGADTQYF.

This clonotype is labeled medium-sized. This chain connects TRBV10-2 to TRBJ2-1; 9 positions agree with TRBD2. The V and J ends lost 1 base and 8 bases, in that order; junction bases with no gene match: 9. The CDR3 runs to 16 residues. Germline V lookup: CDR1 WSHSY, CDR2 SAAADI. This CDR3 is CASSEYRGGVLDEQFF. The CDR3 nucleotides read TGCGCCAGCAGTGAGTATCGCGGGGGGGTCTTGGATGAGCAGTTCTTC.

This clonotype was recorded at least ten times. The chain joins TRBV7-2 to TRBJ2-3; 10 nucleotides agree with TRBD2. Germline CDR1 and CDR2: SGHTA and FQGNSA. CDR3 length equals 16 residues. After removal of 3 bases from V and 6 bases from J, the junction contained 9 bases not matched to a gene. For the CDR3, the DNA is TGTGCCAGCAGCTTTTCACTAGCGGGGAAGTGGGATACGCAGTATTTT. It is translated as CASSFSLAGKWDTQYF.

The J gene is TRBJ1-2, the V gene TRBV19; weak D call: TRBD1 (5 bases). The CDR3 has 16 amino acids. Germline V gives CDR1 LNHDA, CDR2 SQIVND (reference sequence). Trimming shortened V by 1 base and J by 6 bases, and 18 bases separated the two germline ends. Here the CDR3 DNA reads TGTGCCAGTAGTATAGGAGGGACTGCCTTGGGGGATGGCTACACCTTC. Protein sequence: CASSIGGTALGDGYTF. Looking up the rest from reference TRBV19 and TRBJ1-2 gives the full variable domain: DGGITQSPKYLFRKEGQNVTLSCEQNLNHDAMYWYRQDPGQGLRLIYYSQIVNDFQKGDIAEGYSVSREKKESFPLTVTSAQKNPTAFYLCASSIGGTALGDGYTFGSGTRLTVV.

There are many counts of this clonotype. At one of its ends the junction is not consistent with the germline gene, which may arise from a read error. The DNA for the CDR3 is TGTGCCAGCAGCCCTTTCTCCGGGACAGGGCCGAGCTTC. Residues: CASSPFSGTGPSF. The J gene is TRBJ2-7, the V gene TRBV11-2; the match to TRBD1 covers 9 bases. This CDR3 comprises 13 residues. The V gene's germline CDR1 is SGHAT and CDR2 FQNNGV.